This T cell receptor beta chain was identified during a study of vaccination effects on CD4 cells after COVID-19. Study outcomes and limitations: Just 1 of 255 vaccine-induced clones in healthy recipients was cross-reactive. Substantial clonal contraction characterized both infection- and vaccine-induced clones late after vaccination.

Generated by immunoSEQ multiplex PCR, the TCRdb table keeps only in-frame clones and is missing some. The sample carries about 73,000 clones, about 79% recorded once. Before sequencing took place, the ViraFEST assay used viral peptide pools to expand antigen-specific CD4+ T cells. Subsequent to 10 days of culture, CD4+ T cells were isolated. Previously uninfected by SARS-CoV-2, the vaccine recipients also showed negative nucleocapsid antibodies. In culture with about 9.7 IU/ml IL-2 and around 10 ug/ml peptides, PBMC were grown at 1.5 million to 2 million per well. Replacing half the medium with IL-2 medium was done on days 3 and 7. This CDR3 is built from 17 residues. Germline CDR1 is MNHEY and CDR2 is SMNVEV (reference sequence). Trimming cost V 5 bases and J 3 bases, with 20 bases left between them. This clone was counted between two and nine times. Its specificity is unknown.

V usage is TRBV27 and J usage is TRBJ1-5; D gene ambiguous. This material consisted of CD4+ T cells from PBMCs cultured with SARS-CoV-2 spike peptides, taken before COVID-19 vaccination. This sequence originates from a human donor who received a COVID-19 vaccine. The CDR3 region is CASSPTYLRDFNQPQHF. The CDR3 nucleotides are TGTGCCAGCAGTCCCACATACTTACGGGATTTCAATCAGCCCCAGCATTTT.